The 30 T cell receptor beta chains in this list originate from one sample, sequenced in a study of technical replicates of blood from several donors. The table came from immunoSEQ multiplex PCR; TCRdb's copy has only in-frame clones and leaves some out. Of more than 70,000 clones in the sample, approximately 96% are singletons; the top ten hold around 0.22%. Sequenced: T cells isolated from PBMCs. These receptors came from a human donor in good health.

V is TRBV27 and J is TRBJ1-1, with D unclear. CDR1 and CDR2 from the germline V gene are MNHEY and SMNVEV (reference sequence). The CDR3 runs to 14 residues. Trimming shortened V by 2 bases and J by 0 bases, and 7 bases separated the two germline ends. The CDR3 loop is CASSLVPMNTEAFF. CDR3 nucleotide sequence: TGTGCCAGCAGTTTAGTCCCAATGAACACTGAAGCTTTCTTT.

The chain carries TRBV15 and TRBJ2-7; perhaps TRBD1 as D (7 bases). The V gene's germline CDR1 is LNHNV and CDR2 YYDKDF (reference sequence). V lost 4 bases and J 2 bases, leaving 15 bases between the germline ends. CDR3 length equals 15 residues. CDR3 DNA sequence: TGTGCCACCAGCACCCAACCAGGGGGGACCTACGAGCAGTACTTC. As protein: CATSTQPGGTYEQYF.

The DNA of the CDR3 is TGCGCCAGCAGCGGTGAGGGTCTTGGAAACACCATATATTTT. It encodes CASSGEGLGNTIYF. The chain couples TRBV5-1 to TRBJ1-3; D gene unclear. The V end lost 4 bases, the J end lost 3 bases, and 11 bases lay between the germline ends. The CDR3 sequence is 14 residues long. Germline V CDR1 and CDR2: SGHRS, YFSETQ. Full variable domain (remainder filled in from reference TRBV5-1 and TRBJ1-3): KAGVTQTPRYLIKTRGQQVTLSCSPISGHRSVSWYQQTPGQGLQFLFEYFSETQRNKGNFPGRFSGRQFSNSRSEMNVSTLELGDSALYLCASSGEGLGNTIYFGEGSWLTVV.

The chain couples TRBV16 to TRBJ2-5; 7 nucleotides align to TRBD1. Per the germline V gene, CDR1 is KGHSY and CDR2 is FQNENV. The CDR3 is made up of 17 amino acids. Trimming at V came to 5 bases and at J to 0 bases, leaving 12 bases not matched to a gene. CDR3 loop: CASSAPTLQGYQETQYF. In DNA, the CDR3 is TGTGCCAGCAGCGCTCCAACACTACAGGGGTACCAAGAGACCCAGTACTTC. Supplemented by reference TRBV16 and TRBJ2-5, the full variable domain reads GEEVAQTPKHLVRGEGQKAKLYCAPIKGHSYVFWYQQVLKNEFKFLISFQNENVFDETGMPKERFSAKCLPNSPCSLEIQATKLEDSAVYFCASSAPTLQGYQETQYFGPGTRLLVL.

This chain links TRBV28 with TRBJ1-5; TRBD1 matches at 9 bases. Germline V CDR1 and CDR2: MDHEN, SYDVKM. This CDR3 contains 14 residues. Losses at the gene ends were 4 bases for V and 5 bases for J; bases not matched to a gene: 3. The CDR3 DNA sequence: TGTGCCAGCAGTTCCGGGACAGGGCATCAGCCCCAGCATTTT. Its protein product is CASSSGTGHQPQHF.

The chain recombines TRBV6-6 with TRBJ1-6, with TRBD1 matching 7 bases. This CDR3 contains 15 residues. Germline V gene data show CDR1 as MNHNY and CDR2 as SVGAGI (reference sequence). Losses at the gene ends were 0 bases for V and 7 bases for J; bases not matched to a gene: 3. The DNA for the CDR3 is TGTGCCAGCAGTTACTCGAGGGACAGAAATTCACCCCTCCACTTT. Its protein product is CASSYSRDRNSPLHF.

The V and J genes are TRBV2 and TRBJ1-2, with D unclear. CDR1 and CDR2 (germline): SNHLY, FYNNEI. This CDR3 region has 15 residues. V was trimmed by 6 bases and J by 4 bases, leaving 18 bases between them. CDR3 protein: CASRDRPSGGYGYTF. CDR3 in DNA: TGTGCCAGCAGGGACCGCCCATCGGGAGGCTATGGCTACACCTTC.

The CDR3 nucleotides read TGTGCCAGCAGCCAGACTCGCACCGGGGAGCTGTTTTTT. Translated: CASSQTRTGELFF. V usage is TRBV5-6 and J usage is TRBJ2-2; D ambiguous. CDR1 is SGHDT, CDR2 YYEEEE, per germline. Trimming removed 4 bases from V and 4 bases from J, with 8 bases in between. This CDR3 has 13 amino acids.

The chain combines TRBV29-1 with TRBJ2-2; possibly TRBD1 for D (6 bases). With 6 bases removed from V and 4 bases from J, the gap between germline ends came to 15 bases. Germline lookup yields CDR1 SQVTM and CDR2 ANQGSEA. The CDR3 is 14 amino acids. The chain's CDR3 is CSVVGTRATGELFF. The CDR3 DNA reads as TGCAGCGTAGTCGGGACACGGGCCACCGGGGAGCTGTTTTTT.

This rearrangement joins TRBV28 to TRBJ2-7; 7 positions agree with TRBD1. The V segment lost 5 bases and the J segment 1 base; nucleotides outside the gene matches: 8. This CDR3 has 15 residues. In germline, CDR1 is MDHEN, CDR2 SYDVKM. CDR3: CASSTRDSLSYEQYF. CDR3 nucleotides: TGTGCCAGCAGTACCCGGGACAGCCTTTCCTACGAGCAGTACTTC.

V is TRBV29-1 and J is TRBJ2-1, with 8 bases that match TRBD1. The CDR3 contains 16 residues. CDR1 and CDR2 from the germline V gene are SQVTM and ANQGSEA. The V segment lost 8 bases and the J segment 3 bases; nucleotides outside the gene matches: 15. In DNA, the CDR3 is TGCAGCTTTTTCCCCCGCTCGGACAGGGACTACAATGAGCAGTTCTTC. It yields the protein CSFFPRSDRDYNEQFF.

The chain employs TRBV4-1 and TRBJ2-3, with 7 bases identical to TRBD1. The CDR3 length is 14 residues. V lost 8 bases, J lost 0 bases, and 5 bases stayed unmatched. Per the germline V gene, CDR1 is MGHRA and CDR2 is YSYEKL. The CDR3 here is CASGEGASTDTQYF. The CDR3 region has the DNA TGCGCCAGCGGCGAGGGGGCGAGCACAGATACGCAGTATTTT.

This chain uses TRBV19 with TRBJ1-1, with D uncertain. This CDR3 has 13 residues. V was cut by 5 bases and J by 0 bases, with 7 bases left in between. CDR1 is LNHDA and CDR2 is SQIVND in the germline V gene (reference sequence). CDR3 region: CASSFTMNTEAFF. The DNA for the CDR3 is TGTGCCAGTAGTTTTACTATGAACACTGAAGCTTTCTTT.

This chain uses TRBV27 with TRBJ1-1, with D maybe TRBD1 (5 bases). Trimming shortened V by 4 bases and J by 4 bases, and 10 bases separated the two germline ends. Germline CDR1 and CDR2: MNHEY and SMNVEV (reference sequence). The CDR3 covers 13 residues. Here the CDR3 DNA reads TGTGCCAGCAGTTGGGGGGATTTCACTGAAGCTTTCTTT. Amino acid sequence: CASSWGDFTEAFF.

The chain employs TRBV4-1 and TRBJ1-2; 7 nucleotides match TRBD1. The CDR3 consists of 15 residues. Germline CDR1 reads MGHRA; CDR2 reads YSYEKL. V dropped 4 bases and J dropped 7; count of bases not matched to a gene: 12. In DNA, the CDR3 is TGCGCCAGCAGCCCCACTCGGACAGGCTCTGGTGGCTACACCTTC. This gives the protein CASSPTRTGSGGYTF.

This sequence joins TRBV19 and TRBJ1-2; TRBD1 matches 8 bases. J was trimmed by 2 bases and V by 0 bases; bases with no gene match: 2. CDR3 length: 15 residues. The germline gives CDR1 LNHDA, CDR2 SQIVND (reference sequence). The CDR3 is CASSIDRGLNYGYTF. CDR3 DNA sequence: TGTGCCAGTAGTATAGACAGGGGGCTGAACTATGGCTACACCTTC. The variable domain in full, completed from reference TRBV19 and TRBJ1-2, reads DGGITQSPKYLFRKEGQNVTLSCEQNLNHDAMYWYRQDPGQGLRLIYYSQIVNDFQKGDIAEGYSVSREKKESFPLTVTSAQKNPTAFYLCASSIDRGLNYGYTFGSGTRLTVV.

V gene TRBV13 combines with J gene TRBJ2-3; D is possibly TRBD1 (5 bases). V was pared by 4 bases and J by 3 bases, with 17 bases between. This CDR3 spans 16 amino acids. Germline values: CDR1 PRHDT, CDR2 FYEKMQ (reference sequence). The CDR3 sequence: CASSSHPRVQTDTQYF. In DNA, the CDR3 is TGTGCCAGCAGCTCCCATCCCAGGGTACAAACAGATACGCAGTATTTT.

This clone was recorded a few times. The rearrangement links TRBV30 to TRBJ1-1; maybe TRBD1 (5 bases). Trimming shortened V by 3 bases and J by 4 bases, and 12 bases separated the two germline ends. Looked up from germline, CDR1 is GTSNPN and CDR2 is SVGIG (reference sequence). The CDR3 loop spans 13 amino acids. The CDR3 DNA is TGTGCCTGGAGAAGGGGTTATTCCACTGAAGCTTTCTTT. This sequence encodes CAWRRGYSTEAFF.

This clone has a single count. The CDR3 DNA is TGTGCCAGCAGTCTACGGTTGTTTAGGGAGAAAGAGACCCAGTACTTC. Its translation: CASSLRLFREKETQYF. This chain links TRBV28 with TRBJ2-5, with TRBD2 as a possible D gene (5 bases). The CDR3 consists of 16 residues. The germline CDR1 and CDR2 sequences are MDHEN and SYDVKM. Between the trimmed V and J ends, which lost 5 bases and 3 bases, there was a span of 19 bases.

V gene TRBV28 combines with J gene TRBJ1-4; the match to TRBD1 covers 9 bases. In germline, CDR1 is MDHEN, CDR2 SYDVKM. The CDR3 spans 16 residues. V lost 6 bases to trimming and J lost 6 bases; unmatched junction nucleotides: 11. CDR3 region: CASSGAYRGQDEKLFF. For the CDR3, the DNA is TGTGCCAGCAGCGGGGCTTACAGGGGGCAAGATGAAAAACTGTTTTTT.

V and J are TRBV7-9 and TRBJ2-1; 10 nucleotides align to TRBD1. Per the germline V gene, CDR1 is SEHNR and CDR2 is FQNEAQ (reference sequence). The V gene end was trimmed by 1 base and the J gene end by 3 bases; junction bases not matched to a gene: 6. The CDR3 runs 17 residues. The CDR3, as DNA: TGTGCCAGCAGCTTAGACCAGGGACAGGGGTACTACAATGAGCAGTTCTTC. This encodes CASSLDQGQGYYNEQFF.

By frequency in the sample, this clone is medium-sized. This rearrangement joins TRBV13 to TRBJ1-1; no firm D call. The germline V gene has CDR1 PRHDT and CDR2 FYEKMQ (reference sequence). V gave up 4 bases and J gave up 3 bases, with 6 bases separating them. CDR3 length: 12 residues. CDR3 DNA sequence: TGTGCCAGCAGCTGGCAGGACACTGAAGCTTTCTTT. It encodes CASSWQDTEAFF.

CDR3 bases: TGTGCCAGCAGCCTCGGGGTAGGCCGGAGGAAAGAGACCCAGTACTTC. Translation gives CASSLGVGRRKETQYF. This chain connects TRBV7-7 to TRBJ2-5; perhaps TRBD2 as D (5 bases). The germline V gene encodes CDR1 SSHAT and CDR2 FNYEAQ (reference sequence). Trimming took 5 bases from V and 3 from J, leaving 19 bases between them. This CDR3 region has 16 residues.

The J gene is TRBJ2-3, the V gene TRBV6-1; a possible D gene is TRBD1 (5 bases). The CDR3 extends over 14 amino acids. Germline V gene lookup returns CDR1 MNHNS and CDR2 SASEGT. V was trimmed by 5 bases and J by 3 bases, leaving 12 bases between them. The chain's CDR3 is CASSQGPTTDTQYF. The CDR3 DNA reads TGTGCCAGCAGTCAGGGCCCGACAACAGATACGCAGTATTTT.

The chain uses TRBV19 and TRBJ1-1, with D possibly TRBD1 on 6 matching bases. The V gene lost 9 bases and the J gene lost 7 bases, with 18 bases spanning the gap. The CDR3 is made up of 13 amino acids. Germline CDR1 is LNHDA and CDR2 is SQIVND (reference sequence). The CDR3 region is CARRGNRDGEAFF. In nucleotides, the CDR3 is TGTGCCAGAAGGGGGAACCGGGACGGTGAAGCTTTCTTT.

V usage is TRBV30 and J usage is TRBJ2-3; D gene uncertain. V was shortened by 2 bases and J by 0 bases, with 9 bases between the two germline ends. The CDR3 spans 14 residues. The germline CDR1 and CDR2 sequences are GTSNPN and SVGIG (reference sequence). The CDR3 DNA sequence: TGTGCCTGGAGTTCCAGCGCTAGCACAGATACGCAGTATTTT. It encodes CAWSSSASTDTQYF. Full variable domain (outside the CDR3, taken from reference TRBV30 and TRBJ2-3): SQTIHQWPATLVQPVGSPLSLECTVEGTSNPNLYWYRQAAGRGLQLLFYSVGIGQISSEVPQNLSASRPQDRQFILSSKKLLLSDSGFYLCAWSSSASTDTQYFGPGTRLTVL.

The CDR3, as DNA: TGTGCCAGCAGCTCTAGCGGGACGATGGGCGATGAGCAGTTCTTC. It codes for CASSSSGTMGDEQFF. The chain is built from TRBV13 and TRBJ2-1, with 9 positions matching TRBD2. The junction had 9 bases not matched to a gene; V was cut back by 4 bases and J by 8 bases. Germline values: CDR1 PRHDT, CDR2 FYEKMQ (reference sequence). The CDR3 length is 15 residues. The whole variable domain, filled in from reference TRBV13 and TRBJ2-1, reads AAGVIQSPRHLIKEKRETATLKCYPIPRHDTVYWYQQGPGQDPQFLISFYEKMQSDKGSIPDRFSAQQFSDYHSELNMSSLELGDSALYFCASSSSGTMGDEQFFGPGTRLTVL.

This chain uses TRBV4-2 with TRBJ2-7; D gene ambiguous. This CDR3 is 16 amino acids long. Trimming stripped 0 bases from V and 0 bases from J, with 12 bases between. CDR1 LGHNA and CDR2 YNFKEQ come from the germline V gene. CDR3 nucleotide sequence: TGTGCCAGCAGCCAAGAGCGATTCCGGAGCTCCTACGAGCAGTACTTC. Translating it yields CASSQERFRSSYEQYF.

The chain combines TRBV6-1 with TRBJ2-2; possible D gene TRBD1, 5 bases. The CDR3 consists of 15 residues. Germline values: CDR1 MNHNS, CDR2 SASEGT. Deletions cut 3 bases from V and 3 bases from J, with 11 bases between. Here the CDR3 reads CASSDLGPDTGELFF. The CDR3 coding sequence is TGTGCCAGCAGTGACCTGGGGCCCGACACCGGGGAGCTGTTTTTT.

This rearrangement joins TRBV4-1 to TRBJ2-3; 8 bases match TRBD1. Germline V gene lookup returns CDR1 MGHRA and CDR2 YSYEKL. The CDR3 has 16 residues. With V trimmed by 3 bases and J by 2 bases, 7 bases remained unmatched. The CDR3 DNA follows: TGCGCCAGCAGCCAGGTTGACAGGGGTAACACAGATACGCAGTATTTT. As protein: CASSQVDRGNTDTQYF.